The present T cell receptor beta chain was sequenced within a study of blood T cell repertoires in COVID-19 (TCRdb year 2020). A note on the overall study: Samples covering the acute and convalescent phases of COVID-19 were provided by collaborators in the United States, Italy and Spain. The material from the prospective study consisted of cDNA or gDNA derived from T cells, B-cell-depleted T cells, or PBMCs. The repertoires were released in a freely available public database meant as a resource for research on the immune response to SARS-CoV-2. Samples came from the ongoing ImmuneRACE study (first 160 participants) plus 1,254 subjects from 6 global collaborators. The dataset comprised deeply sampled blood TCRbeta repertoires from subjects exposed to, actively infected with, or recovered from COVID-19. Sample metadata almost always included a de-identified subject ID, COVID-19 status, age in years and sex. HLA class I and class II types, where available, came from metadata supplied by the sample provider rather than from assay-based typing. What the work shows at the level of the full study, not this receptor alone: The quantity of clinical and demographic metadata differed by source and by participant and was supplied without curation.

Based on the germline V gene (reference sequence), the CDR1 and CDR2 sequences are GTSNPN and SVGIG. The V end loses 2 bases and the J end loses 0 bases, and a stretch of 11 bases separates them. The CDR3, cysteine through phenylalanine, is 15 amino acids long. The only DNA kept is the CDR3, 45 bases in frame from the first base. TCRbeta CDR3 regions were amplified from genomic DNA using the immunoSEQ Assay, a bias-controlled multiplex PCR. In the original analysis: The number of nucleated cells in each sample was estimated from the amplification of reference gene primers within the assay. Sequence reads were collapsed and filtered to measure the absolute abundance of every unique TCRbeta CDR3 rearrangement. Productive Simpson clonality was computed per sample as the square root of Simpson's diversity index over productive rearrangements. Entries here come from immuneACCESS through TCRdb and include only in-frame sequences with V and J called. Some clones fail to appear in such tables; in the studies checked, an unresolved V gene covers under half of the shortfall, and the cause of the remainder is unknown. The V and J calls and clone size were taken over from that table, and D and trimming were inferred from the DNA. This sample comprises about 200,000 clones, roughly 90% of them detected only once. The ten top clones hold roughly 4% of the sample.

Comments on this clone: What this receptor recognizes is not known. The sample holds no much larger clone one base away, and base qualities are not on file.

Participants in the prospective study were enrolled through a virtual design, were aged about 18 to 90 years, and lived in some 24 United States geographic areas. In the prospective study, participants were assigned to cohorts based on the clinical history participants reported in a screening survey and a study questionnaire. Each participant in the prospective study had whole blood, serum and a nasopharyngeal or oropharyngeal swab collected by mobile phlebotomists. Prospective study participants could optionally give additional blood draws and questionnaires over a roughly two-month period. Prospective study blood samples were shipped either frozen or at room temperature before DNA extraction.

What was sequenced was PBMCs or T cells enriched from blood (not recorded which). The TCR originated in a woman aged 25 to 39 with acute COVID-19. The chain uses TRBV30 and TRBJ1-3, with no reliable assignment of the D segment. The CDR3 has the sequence CAWSPSLLSGNTIYF. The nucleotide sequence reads TGTGCCTGGAGTCCCTCGTTACTCTCTGGAAACACCATATATTTT.